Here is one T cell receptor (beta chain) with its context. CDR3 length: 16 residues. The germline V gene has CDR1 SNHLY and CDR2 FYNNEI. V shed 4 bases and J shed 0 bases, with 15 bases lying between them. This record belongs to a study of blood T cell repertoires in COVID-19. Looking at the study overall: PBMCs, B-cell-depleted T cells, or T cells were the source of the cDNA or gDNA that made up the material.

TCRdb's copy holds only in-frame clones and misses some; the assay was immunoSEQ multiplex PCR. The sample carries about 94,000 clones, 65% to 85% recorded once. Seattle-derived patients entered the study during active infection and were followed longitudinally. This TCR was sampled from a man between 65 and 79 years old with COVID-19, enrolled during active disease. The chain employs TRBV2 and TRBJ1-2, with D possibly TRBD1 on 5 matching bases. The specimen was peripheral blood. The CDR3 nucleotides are TGTGCCAGCAGTGCGAAAAGGACATTCACTAACTATGGCTACACCTTC. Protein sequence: CASSAKRTFTNYGYTF.